Below are 27 T cell receptor beta chains sequenced from a single sample in a study of blood T cell repertoires in COVID-19. Repertoires were generated with immunoSEQ multiplex PCR, while TCRdb's copy carries only in-frame clones and drops some. The table includes 100,000 to 150,000 clones, about 80% detected once. Sequencing input: peripheral blood. These TCRs come from a woman aged 50 to 60 with acute or convalescent COVID-19.

This chain uses TRBV6-5 with TRBJ1-6, with TRBD1 matching over 8 bases. Germline values: CDR1 MNHEY, CDR2 SVGAGI. The CDR3 is 15 amino acids. J was trimmed by 10 bases and V by 6 bases; bases with no gene match: 11. The CDR3 nucleotides are TGTGCCAGCAGACGCCTCGACAGGGGTAGCTCACCCCTCCACTTT. It codes for CASRRLDRGSSPLHF.

The V gene is TRBV28, the J gene TRBJ1-2; D unclear. Trimming left V 8 bases short and J 3 bases short, with 13 bases between. CDR1 and CDR2 (germline): MDHEN, SYDVKM. CDR3 length: 13 amino acids. The CDR3 nucleotides read TGTGCCAGCCGGAGAGTGGAGTACTATGGCTACACCTTC. Its protein is CASRRVEYYGYTF.

This clone was recorded a few times. The V and J genes are TRBV2 and TRBJ2-2, with D possibly matching TRBD1 (7 bases). V was clipped by 7 bases and J by 7 bases, with 13 bases between them. The CDR3 spans 13 residues. Per the germline V gene, CDR1 is SNHLY and CDR2 is FYNNEI. In DNA form, the CDR3 reads TGTGCCAGCATATTCCAGGGGGGCGGGGAGCTGTTTTTT. It specifies CASIFQGGGELFF.

V gene TRBV5-8 combines with J gene TRBJ1-2; TRBD1 agrees at 9 bases. The CDR3 runs to 16 residues. V gave up 0 bases and J gave up 7 bases; unmatched junction bases: 10. CDR1 is SGHTS and CDR2 is YDEGEE in the germline V gene. This CDR3 is CASSLALHRGRGGYTF. CDR3 sequence (DNA): TGTGCCAGCAGCTTGGCCTTGCACAGGGGGCGCGGTGGCTACACCTTC. The variable domain in full, completed from reference TRBV5-8 and TRBJ1-2, reads EAGVTQSPTHLIKTRGQQATLRCSPISGHTSVYWYQQALGLGLQFLLWYDEGEERNRGNFPPRFSGRQFPNYSSELNVNALELEDSALYLCASSLALHRGRGGYTFGSGTRLTVV.

The rearrangement links TRBV18 to TRBJ1-2; D not certain. CDR1 is KGHSH and CDR2 is LQKENI in the germline V gene. This CDR3 has 15 residues. V lost 6 bases and J 7 bases, leaving 21 bases between the germline ends. The CDR3 sequence: CASSPIVLAGFGYTF. CDR3 nucleotides: TGTGCCAGCTCCCCGATTGTTCTAGCTGGGTTTGGCTACACCTTC.

A single count supports this clone. The V and J genes are TRBV5-1 and TRBJ1-4, with 9 bases that match TRBD1. V trimming: 4 bases; J trimming: 3 bases; junction bases outside the gene matches: 10. The germline V gene has CDR1 SGHRS and CDR2 YFSETQ. The CDR3 loop spans 17 amino acids. CDR3 DNA sequence: TGCGCCAGCAGCCCGGGGACAGGGATCGTTCCTAATGAAAAACTGTTTTTT. Translated: CASSPGTGIVPNEKLFF.

CDR3: CASSGGGANTGELFF. CDR3 DNA: TGTGCCAGCAGTGGAGGGGGTGCGAACACCGGGGAGCTGTTTTTT. The V call is TRBV2, the J call TRBJ2-2; weak D call: TRBD1 (6 bases). Trimming shortened V by 4 bases and J by 0 bases, and 9 bases separated the two germline ends. The germline gives CDR1 SNHLY, CDR2 FYNNEI. There are 15 residues in the CDR3.

This clone was found once. The V and J genes are TRBV7-9 and TRBJ2-2; D ambiguous. In germline, CDR1 is SEHNR, CDR2 FQNEAQ (reference sequence). The CDR3 has 13 residues. Trimming cost V 5 bases and J 5 bases, with 9 bases left between them. The CDR3: CASSVTETGELFF. For the CDR3, the DNA is TGTGCCAGCAGCGTAACAGAGACCGGGGAGCTGTTTTTT.

The chain recombines TRBV5-1 with TRBJ2-3, with 9 bases aligning to TRBD2. Germline V lookup: CDR1 SGHRS, CDR2 YFSETQ. The CDR3 is made up of 16 amino acids. After removal of 3 bases from V and 2 bases from J, the junction contained 7 bases not matched to a gene. The chain's CDR3 is CASSSTRGGLTDTQYF. CDR3 bases: TGCGCCAGCAGCTCAACGCGGGGGGGCCTCACAGATACGCAGTATTTT. Complete variable domain (other parts from reference TRBV5-1 and TRBJ2-3): KAGVTQTPRYLIKTRGQQVTLSCSPISGHRSVSWYQQTPGQGLQFLFEYFSETQRNKGNFPGRFSGRQFSNSRSEMNVSTLELGDSALYLCASSSTRGGLTDTQYFGPGTRLTVL.

This clone has a single count. V usage is TRBV2 and J usage is TRBJ2-7; D possibly corresponds to TRBD1 (5 bases). Between the trimmed V and J ends, which lost 7 bases and 2 bases, there was a span of 18 bases. Germline loops: CDR1 SNHLY, CDR2 FYNNEI. The CDR3 loop spans 15 amino acids. Written as DNA, the CDR3 is TGTGCCAGCACTCCCAGCAGGGCGCGCCCCTACGAGCAGTACTTC. This codes for CASTPSRARPYEQYF.

This chain connects TRBV29-1 to TRBJ1-3, with D perhaps TRBD1 (6 bases). The V and J ends lost 5 bases and 2 bases respectively, with 16 bases between them. This CDR3 has 15 amino acids. Germline CDR1 and CDR2: SQVTM and ANQGSEA. This CDR3 reads CSVSTGSPPGNTIYF. The CDR3 nucleotides are TGCAGCGTTTCTACAGGGTCGCCGCCTGGAAACACCATATATTTT.

This rearrangement joins TRBV13 to TRBJ1-2; 9 bases align to TRBD1. V trimming: 5 bases; J trimming: 0 bases; junction bases outside the gene matches: 10. Germline CDR1 PRHDT, CDR2 FYEKMQ (reference sequence). CDR3 length: 17 residues. CDR3 residues: CASSLRGQGRTNYGYTF. The CDR3 DNA follows: TGTGCCAGCAGCCTCCGAGGACAGGGGAGGACTAACTATGGCTACACCTTC.

This clone was found once. The chain combines TRBV12-3 or TRBV12-4 with TRBJ1-1; the D is unclear. The CDR3 covers 12 residues. V was trimmed by 2 bases and J by 11 bases, leaving 12 bases between them. The CDR3 region is CASSLSAVRAFF. The CDR3 bases are TGTGCCAGCAGTTTAAGTGCCGTGCGGGCTTTCTTT.

The chain couples TRBV2 to TRBJ1-6; D is undetermined. The CDR3 is 13 amino acids. V was cut by 7 bases and J by 7 bases, with 11 bases left in between. The germline V gene encodes CDR1 SNHLY and CDR2 FYNNEI. The CDR3 loop reads CASTREGNSPLHF. CDR3 nucleotide sequence: TGTGCCAGCACGAGAGAGGGCAATTCACCCCTCCACTTT. The full variable domain, in which reference TRBV2 and TRBJ1-6 provide the parts outside the CDR3, is EPEVTQTPSHQVTQMGQEVILRCVPISNHLYFYWYRQILGQKVEFLVSFYNNEISEKSEIFDDQFSVERPDGSNFTLKIRSTKLEDSAMYFCASTREGNSPLHFGNGTRLTVT.

This chain links TRBV9 with TRBJ2-2; 8 bases agree with TRBD1. The trim removed 4 bases at V and 1 base at J, leaving 9 bases unmatched. The germline V gene encodes CDR1 SGDLS and CDR2 YYNGEE. CDR3 length: 17 amino acids. For the CDR3, the DNA is TGTGCCAGCAGCCCGATCCCGGGACAGGTGAACACCGGGGAGCTGTTTTTT. The encoded protein is CASSPIPGQVNTGELFF.

V usage is TRBV7-2 and J usage is TRBJ1-6; unclear D gene. V gave up 4 bases and J gave up 11 bases, with 12 bases separating them. The length of the CDR3 is 13 residues. CDR1 is SGHTA and CDR2 is FQGNSA in the germline V gene. CDR3 sequence: CASSSRWRAPLHF. DNA for the CDR3: TGTGCCAGCAGCTCAAGATGGAGAGCACCCCTCCACTTT. The full variable domain, its missing parts supplied by reference TRBV7-2 and TRBJ1-6, is GAGVSQSPSNKVTEKGKDVELRCDPISGHTALYWYRQSLGQGLEFLIYFQGNSAPDKSGLPSDRFSAERTGGSVSTLTIQRTQQEDSAVYLCASSSRWRAPLHFGNGTRLTVT.

The chain combines TRBV29-1 with TRBJ1-2, with unresolved D. The CDR3 contains 11 residues. Germline V gives CDR1 SQVTM, CDR2 ANQGSEA. Trimming removed 3 bases from V and 6 bases from J, with 8 bases in between. The CDR3 DNA sequence: TGCAGCGTTGACAGGCGAGATGGCTACACCTTC. It yields the protein CSVDRRDGYTF. Looking up the rest from reference TRBV29-1 and TRBJ1-2 gives the full variable domain: SAVISQKPSRDICQRGTSLTIQCQVDSQVTMMFWYRQQPGQSLTLIATANQGSEATYESGFVIDKFPISRPNLTFSTLTVSNMSPEDSSIYLCSVDRRDGYTFGSGTRLTVV.

CDR3 DNA sequence: TGTGCCAGCTGGACCGACGGGGCGGGAGGAAGAGAGCAGTACTTC. Amino acids: CASWTDGAGGREQYF. The genes are TRBV6-5 and TRBJ2-7, with 8 bases identical to TRBD2. V lost 8 bases and J lost 7; bases outside the gene matches: 16. The CDR3 has 15 amino acids. Germline-derived CDR1 and CDR2 are MNHEY and SVGAGI.

This clone was counted a few times. The V call is TRBV6-6, the J call TRBJ2-7, with D possibly being TRBD2 (6 bases). Trimming cost V 7 bases and J 1 base, with 14 bases left between them. CDR1 MNHNY and CDR2 SVGAGI come from the germline V gene (reference sequence). The CDR3 consists of 14 residues. Here the CDR3 DNA reads TGTGCCAGCACCCCGGGACTTTCTTCCTACGAGCAGTACTTC. It yields the protein CASTPGLSSYEQYF.

V and J are TRBV2 and TRBJ2-1; TRBD2 is a possible D gene (6 bases). CDR1 and CDR2 (germline): SNHLY, FYNNEI. The CDR3 extends over 15 amino acids. The V end was cut by 4 bases, the J end by 3 bases, with 13 bases between. The CDR3 bases are TGTGCCAGCAGTGGGCGGGGAATATACTACAATGAGCAGTTCTTC. Encoded protein: CASSGRGIYYNEQFF.

For the CDR3, the DNA is TGTGCCAGCAGCCACCCCGGGACTGATAATTCACCCCTCCACTTT. This encodes CASSHPGTDNSPLHF. The chain employs TRBV3-1 (or the pseudogene TRBV3-2) and TRBJ1-6, with D perhaps matching TRBD1 (5 bases). The length of the CDR3 is 15 residues. Trimming left V 3 bases short and J 5 bases short, with 11 bases between. CDR1 LGHDT and CDR2 YNNKEL come from the germline V gene (reference sequence).

About this clone itself: Different DNA sequences within this sample yield the same CDR3. The rearrangement uses TRBV11-3 and TRBJ2-3; D gene uncertain. Trimming removed 0 bases from V and 3 bases from J, with 4 bases in between. Germline values: CDR1 SGHNT, CDR2 YENEEA. The CDR3 runs to 13 residues. The CDR3 DNA is TGTGCCAGCAGCTTAGATCTGACAGATACGCAGTATTTT. Its protein is CASSLDLTDTQYF.

V is TRBV7-9 and J is TRBJ1-3; D is possibly TRBD1 (6 bases). Trimming shortened V by 4 bases and J by 0 bases, and 22 bases separated the two germline ends. Germline V gene sequence: CDR1 SEHNR, CDR2 FQNEAQ (reference sequence). The CDR3 totals 19 residues. Here the CDR3 reads CASSSATGDFLSSGNTIYF. CDR3 DNA: TGTGCCAGCAGCTCTGCGACAGGTGACTTTTTATCCTCTGGAAACACCATATATTTT.

This clone has a handful of counts. The J gene is TRBJ1-2, the V gene TRBV7-2, with D unclear. Germline V CDR1 and CDR2: SGHTA, FQGNSA. The CDR3 is 13 amino acids. The V end was cut by 1 base, the J end by 5 bases, with 8 bases between. The CDR3 spells CASSLDGPYGYTF. The DNA of the CDR3 is TGTGCCAGCAGCTTAGATGGCCCATATGGCTACACCTTC.

The genes are TRBV7-8 and TRBJ1-3, with D unresolved. Trimming shortened V by 3 bases and J by 0 bases, and 6 bases separated the two germline ends. There are 14 residues in the CDR3. The germline V gene encodes CDR1 SGHVS and CDR2 FQNEAQ. This CDR3 is CASSLGTSGNTIYF. The CDR3 bases are TGTGCCAGCAGCTTGGGCACCTCTGGAAACACCATATATTTT.

The chain recombines TRBV6-5 with TRBJ1-1; TRBD1 might be the D (6 bases). V was clipped by 6 bases and J by 4 bases, with 15 bases between them. CDR1 is MNHEY and CDR2 is SVGAGI in the germline V gene. The CDR3 extends over 14 amino acids. The CDR3 loop reads CASRPGQGPTEAFF. Here the CDR3 DNA reads TGTGCCAGCAGACCGGGACAAGGGCCCACTGAAGCTTTCTTT.

The V call is TRBV11-2, the J call TRBJ2-7, with TRBD2 matching over 11 bases. CDR3 size: 15 residues. The junction had 6 bases not matched to a gene; V was cut back by 5 bases and J by 3 bases. Germline-derived CDR1 and CDR2 are SGHAT and FQNNGV. The DNA of the CDR3 is TGTGCCAGCAGCCCGGGACTAGCGGCCCTCTACGAGCAGTACTTC. Translated: CASSPGLAALYEQYF.